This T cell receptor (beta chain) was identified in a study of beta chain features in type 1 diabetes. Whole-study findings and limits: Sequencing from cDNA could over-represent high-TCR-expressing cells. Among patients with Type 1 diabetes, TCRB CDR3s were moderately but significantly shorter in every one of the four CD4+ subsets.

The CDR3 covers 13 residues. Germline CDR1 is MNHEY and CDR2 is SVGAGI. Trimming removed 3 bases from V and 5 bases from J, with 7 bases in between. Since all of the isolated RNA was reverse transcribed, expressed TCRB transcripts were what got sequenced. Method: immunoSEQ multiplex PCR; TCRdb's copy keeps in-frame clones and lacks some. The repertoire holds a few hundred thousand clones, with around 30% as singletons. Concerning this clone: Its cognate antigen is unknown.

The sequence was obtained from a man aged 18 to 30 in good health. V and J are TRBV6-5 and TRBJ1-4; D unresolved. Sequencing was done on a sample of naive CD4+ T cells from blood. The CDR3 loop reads CASSYSRNEKLFF. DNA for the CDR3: TGTGCCAGCAGTTATTCCCGAAATGAAAAACTGTTTTTT.